This T cell receptor (beta chain) was sequenced for a study of blood T cell repertoires in COVID-19. In the study overall: Sources were T cells, B-cell-depleted T cells, or PBMCs; the material itself was cDNA or gDNA.

The CDR3 sequence is 16 residues long. Germline values: CDR1 KGHDR, CDR2 SFDVKD. V shed 5 bases and J 3 bases; nucleotides not matched to a gene: 8. Generated by immunoSEQ multiplex PCR, the TCRdb table keeps only in-frame clones and is missing some. The table includes more than 95,000 clones, approximately 83% detected once. This chain links TRBV24-1 with TRBJ2-1; 8 nucleotides line up with TRBD2. The sequenced sample consisted of peripheral blood. The origin of this receptor is a man aged 45-65 years with acute or convalescent COVID-19. CDR3 in amino acids: CATSGPGLDHYNEQFF. The CDR3 bases are TGTGCCACCAGTGGTCCGGGACTAGATCACTACAATGAGCAGTTCTTC.